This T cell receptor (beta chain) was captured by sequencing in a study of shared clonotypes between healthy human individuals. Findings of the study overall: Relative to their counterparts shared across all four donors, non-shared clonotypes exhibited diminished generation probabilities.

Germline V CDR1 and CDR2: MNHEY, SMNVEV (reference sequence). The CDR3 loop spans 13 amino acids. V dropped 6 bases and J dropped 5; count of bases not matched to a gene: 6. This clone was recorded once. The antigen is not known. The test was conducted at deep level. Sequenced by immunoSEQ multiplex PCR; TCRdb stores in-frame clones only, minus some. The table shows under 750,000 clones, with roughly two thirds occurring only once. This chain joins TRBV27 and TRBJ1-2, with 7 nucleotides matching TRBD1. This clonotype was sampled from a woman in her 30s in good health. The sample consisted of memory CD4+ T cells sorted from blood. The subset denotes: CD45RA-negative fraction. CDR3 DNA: TGTGCCAGCAGAAGGACAGGCGGGTATGGCTACACCTTC. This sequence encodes CASRRTGGYGYTF.